This T cell receptor (beta chain) was identified in a study of blood T cell repertoires in COVID-19. The overall study: From T cells, B-cell-depleted T cells, or PBMCs came the material, which was cDNA or gDNA.

Original data processing: Estimates of nucleated cell counts were drawn from the amplification of reference gene primers. Libraries were prepared by immunoSEQ multiplex PCR; TCRdb keeps only in-frame clonotypes and omits some of them. V and J calls and clone size come straight from that table; D and trimming were deduced from the DNA. The profile covers about 50,000 clones, with approximately 84% appearing a single time and around a sixth taken by the ten largest. The sequence came from a man between 65 and 85 years old with active COVID-19. Sequenced: peripheral blood.

CDR3 sequence (DNA): TGTGCCACCAGTGATTCAGGGGGCGACTATCAGCCCCAGCATTTT. It is translated as CATSDSGGDYQPQHF. This chain links TRBV24-1 with TRBJ1-5; 8 bases line up with TRBD1. The CDR3 runs to 15 residues. Germline trimming cut 2 bases from V and 5 bases from J; bases unmatched to any gene: 4. Per germline, CDR1 KGHDR and CDR2 SFDVKD.